The entry below describes one TCR beta chain. Generated by immunoSEQ multiplex PCR, the TCRdb table keeps only in-frame clones and is missing some. The sample has around 330,000 clones, approximately 89% seen once. The entry originates in a study of blood T cell repertoires in COVID-19. For the study at large: The analysed material was cDNA or gDNA that came from T cells, B-cell-depleted T cells, or PBMCs.

Seattle participants joined during active infection and were tracked over time. The CDR3 loop spans 12 amino acids. V was pared by 6 bases and J by 8 bases, with 4 bases of the junction left unmatched. CDR1 is MNHEY and CDR2 is SMNVEV in the germline V gene (reference sequence). The V call is TRBV27, the J call TRBJ2-7; 10 bases are a match to TRBD1. Sequencing input: peripheral blood. This TCR came from a woman aged 30 to 39 with COVID-19, enrolled during active disease. Here the CDR3 DNA reads TGTGCCAGCAGCCGAGACAGGGGGCAGCAGTACTTC. This codes for CASSRDRGQQYF.